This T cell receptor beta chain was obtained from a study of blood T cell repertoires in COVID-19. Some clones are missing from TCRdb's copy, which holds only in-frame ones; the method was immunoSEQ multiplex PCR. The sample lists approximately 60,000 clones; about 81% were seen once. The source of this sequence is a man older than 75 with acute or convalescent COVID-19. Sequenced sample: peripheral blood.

The CDR3 DNA sequence: TGTGCCAGCAGTGAAGGACTAGCGGGGGGCCGGGGTGTTCCGCAGTATTTT. Its protein product is CASSEGLAGGRGVPQYF. The V and J genes are TRBV2 and TRBJ2-3; 13 nucleotides align to TRBD2. Germline-derived CDR1 and CDR2 are SNHLY and FYNNEI. Germline trimming cut 1 base from V and 10 bases from J; bases unmatched to any gene: 11. The CDR3 is 17 residues long.